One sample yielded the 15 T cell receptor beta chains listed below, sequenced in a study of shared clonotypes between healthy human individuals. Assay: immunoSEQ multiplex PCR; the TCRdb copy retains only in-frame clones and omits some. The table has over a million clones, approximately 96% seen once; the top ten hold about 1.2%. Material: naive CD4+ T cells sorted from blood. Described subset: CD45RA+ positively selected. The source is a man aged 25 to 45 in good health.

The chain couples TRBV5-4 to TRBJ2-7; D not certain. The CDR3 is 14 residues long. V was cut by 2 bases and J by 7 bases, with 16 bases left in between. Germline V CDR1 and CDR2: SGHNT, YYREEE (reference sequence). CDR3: CASSFKVPEQEQYF. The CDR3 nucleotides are TGTGCCAGCAGCTTCAAAGTCCCCGAGCAGGAGCAGTACTTC.

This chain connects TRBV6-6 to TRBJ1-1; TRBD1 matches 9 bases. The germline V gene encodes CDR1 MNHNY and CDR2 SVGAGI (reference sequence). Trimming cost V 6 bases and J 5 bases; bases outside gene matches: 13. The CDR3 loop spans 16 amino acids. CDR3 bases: TGTGCCAGCAGGGTTCTCGGGGGACAGGGTGGAACTGAAGCTTTCTTT. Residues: CASRVLGGQGGTEAFF.

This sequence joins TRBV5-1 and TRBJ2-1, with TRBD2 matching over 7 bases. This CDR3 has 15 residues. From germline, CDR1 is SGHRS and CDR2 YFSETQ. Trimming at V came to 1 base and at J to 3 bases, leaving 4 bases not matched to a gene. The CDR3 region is CASSLRASGYNEQFF. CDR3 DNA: TGCGCCAGCAGCTTGCGGGCTAGCGGCTACAATGAGCAGTTCTTC. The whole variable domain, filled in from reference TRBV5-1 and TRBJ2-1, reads KAGVTQTPRYLIKTRGQQVTLSCSPISGHRSVSWYQQTPGQGLQFLFEYFSETQRNKGNFPGRFSGRQFSNSRSEMNVSTLELGDSALYLCASSLRASGYNEQFFGPGTRLTVL.

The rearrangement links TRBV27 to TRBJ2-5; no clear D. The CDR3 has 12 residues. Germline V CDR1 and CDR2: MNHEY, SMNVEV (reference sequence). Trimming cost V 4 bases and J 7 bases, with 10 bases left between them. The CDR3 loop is CASSSRLGTQYF. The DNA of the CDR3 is TGTGCCAGCAGTTCCCGACTGGGGACCCAGTACTTC.

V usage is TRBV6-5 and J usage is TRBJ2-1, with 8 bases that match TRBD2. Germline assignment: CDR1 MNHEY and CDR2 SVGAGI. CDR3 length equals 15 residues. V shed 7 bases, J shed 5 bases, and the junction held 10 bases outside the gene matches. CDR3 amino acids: CASTRGGGPHNEQFF. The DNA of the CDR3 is TGTGCCAGCACACGGGGGGGAGGGCCCCACAATGAGCAGTTCTTC.

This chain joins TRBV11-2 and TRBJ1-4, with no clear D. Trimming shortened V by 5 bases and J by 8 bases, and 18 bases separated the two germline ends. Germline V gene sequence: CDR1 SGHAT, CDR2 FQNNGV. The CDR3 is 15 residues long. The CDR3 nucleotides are TGTGCCAGCAGCACTATCTTCGGTTTAAGGGAAAAACTGTTTTTT. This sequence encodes CASSTIFGLREKLFF.

The CDR3 region is CASRVSSYNEQFF. CDR3 coding DNA: TGCGCCAGCAGGGTGAGCTCCTACAATGAGCAGTTCTTC. This chain connects TRBV5-1 to TRBJ2-1; D call uncertain. This CDR3 has 13 amino acids. Germline loops: CDR1 SGHRS, CDR2 YFSETQ. Trimming cost V 5 bases and J 0 bases, with 6 bases left between them.

CDR3 nucleotide sequence: TGTGCCAGCAGATCTACTTTATATGGCTACACCTTC. Protein product: CASRSTLYGYTF. The V call is TRBV27, the J call TRBJ1-2; D not certain. The germline V and J ends were trimmed by 6 bases and 5 bases, with 10 bases remaining between them. Per the germline V gene, CDR1 is MNHEY and CDR2 is SMNVEV (reference sequence). The CDR3 sequence is 12 residues long.

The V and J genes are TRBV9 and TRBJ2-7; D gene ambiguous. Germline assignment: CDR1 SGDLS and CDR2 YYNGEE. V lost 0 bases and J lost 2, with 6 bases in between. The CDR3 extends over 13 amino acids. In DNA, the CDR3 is TGTGCCAGCAGCGTAGTTCTAGCCTACGAGCAGTACTTC. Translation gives CASSVVLAYEQYF. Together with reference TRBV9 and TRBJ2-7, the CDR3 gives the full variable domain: DSGVTQTPKHLITATGQRVTLRCSPRSGDLSVYWYQQSLDQGLQFLIQYYNGEERAKGNILERFSAQQFPDLHSELNLSSLELGDSALYFCASSVVLAYEQYFGPGTRLTVT.

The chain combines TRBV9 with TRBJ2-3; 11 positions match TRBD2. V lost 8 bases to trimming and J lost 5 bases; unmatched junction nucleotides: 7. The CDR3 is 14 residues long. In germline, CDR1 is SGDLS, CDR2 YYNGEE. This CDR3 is CARRLAGLRDTQYF. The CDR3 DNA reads TGTGCCAGAAGACTAGCGGGATTGAGAGATACGCAGTATTTT. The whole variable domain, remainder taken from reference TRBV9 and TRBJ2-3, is DSGVTQTPKHLITATGQRVTLRCSPRSGDLSVYWYQQSLDQGLQFLIQYYNGEERAKGNILERFSAQQFPDLHSELNLSSLELGDSALYFCARRLAGLRDTQYFGPGTRLTVL.

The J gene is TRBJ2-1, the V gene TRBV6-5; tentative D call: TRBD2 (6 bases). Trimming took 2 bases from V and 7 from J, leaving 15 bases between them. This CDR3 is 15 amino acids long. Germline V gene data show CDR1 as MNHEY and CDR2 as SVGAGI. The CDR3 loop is CASSYQEGEVNEQFF. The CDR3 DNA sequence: TGTGCCAGCAGTTACCAGGAGGGTGAGGTAAATGAGCAGTTCTTC.

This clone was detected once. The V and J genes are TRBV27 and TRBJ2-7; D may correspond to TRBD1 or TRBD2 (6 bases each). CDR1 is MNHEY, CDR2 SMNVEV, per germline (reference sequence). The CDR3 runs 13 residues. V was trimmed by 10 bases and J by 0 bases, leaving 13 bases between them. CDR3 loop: CATRPGASYEQYF. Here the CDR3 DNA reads TGTGCCACACGCCCGGGGGCCTCCTACGAGCAGTACTTC.

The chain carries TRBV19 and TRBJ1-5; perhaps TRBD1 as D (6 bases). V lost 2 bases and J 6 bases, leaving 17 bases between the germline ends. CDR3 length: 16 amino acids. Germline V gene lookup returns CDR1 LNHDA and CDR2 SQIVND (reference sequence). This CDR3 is CASSITSGAGSQPQHF. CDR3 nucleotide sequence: TGTGCCAGTAGTATAACATCGGGGGCTGGGAGTCAGCCCCAGCATTTT. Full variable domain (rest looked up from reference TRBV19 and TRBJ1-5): DGGITQSPKYLFRKEGQNVTLSCEQNLNHDAMYWYRQDPGQGLRLIYYSQIVNDFQKGDIAEGYSVSREKKESFPLTVTSAQKNPTAFYLCASSITSGAGSQPQHFGDGTRLSIL.

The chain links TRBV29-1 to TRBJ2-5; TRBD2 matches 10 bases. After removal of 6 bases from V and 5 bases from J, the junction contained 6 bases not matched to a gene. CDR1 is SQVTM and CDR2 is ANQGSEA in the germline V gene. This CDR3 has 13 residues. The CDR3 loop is CSVGTSAGETQYF. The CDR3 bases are TGCAGCGTGGGGACTAGCGCGGGGGAGACCCAGTACTTC.

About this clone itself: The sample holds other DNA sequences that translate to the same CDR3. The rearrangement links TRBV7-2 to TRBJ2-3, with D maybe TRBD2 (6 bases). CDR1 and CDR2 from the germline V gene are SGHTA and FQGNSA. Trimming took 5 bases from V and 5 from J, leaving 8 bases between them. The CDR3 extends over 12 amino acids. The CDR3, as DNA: TGTGCCAGCAGCCTTAGCGGAGATACGCAGTATTTT. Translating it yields CASSLSGDTQYF.